These T cell receptor beta chains were read from a single sample in a study of cytomegalovirus exposure and HLA in healthy donors. Repertoires were generated with immunoSEQ multiplex PCR, while TCRdb's copy carries only in-frame clones and drops some. The sample table includes about 39,000 clones. The sequencing input was PBMCs. The receptors were gathered from a woman in her twenties or thirties in good health and CMV-seropositive. Both conserved end residues are part of each CDR3. D genes are given only for firm matches.

V: TRBV9; J: TRBJ2-5; D: .; DNA: TGTGCCAGCAGCGTAGGGTCCAGCGGGTACCAAGAGACCCAGTACTTC; CDR3: CASSVGSSGYQETQYF
V: TRBV6-7; J: TRBJ2-5; D: .; DNA: TGTGCCAGTGAAGGTCAGGAGGATATGGAGGAGACCCAGTACTTC; CDR3: CASEGQEDMEETQYF
V: TRBV6-6; J: TRBJ2-7; D: .; DNA: TGTGCCAGCAGTTACTCGTCTCCAGGCTTATCCTACGAGCAGTACTTC; CDR3: CASSYSSPGLSYEQYF
V: TRBV29-1; J: TRBJ1-2; D: .; DNA: TGCAGCGTTGAAAGGCCAGGGAACTATGGCTACACCTTC; CDR3: CSVERPGNYGYTF
V: TRBV14; J: TRBJ2-5; D: .; DNA: TGTGCCAGCAGCCAAGGGCCGCGGCTGATCCAAGAGACCCAGTACTTC; CDR3: CASSQGPRLIQETQYF
V: TRBV10-3; J: TRBJ2-7; D: .; DNA: TGTGCCATCAGTGAGATACAGGTCAACGAGCAGTACTTC; CDR3: CAISEIQVNEQYF
V: TRBV5-4; J: TRBJ2-7; D: TRBD1; DNA: TGTGCCAGCAGCCACGCCGGACAGGGTTCCTACGAGCAGTACTTC; CDR3: CASSHAGQGSYEQYF
V: TRBV30; J: TRBJ2-7; D: TRBD2; DNA: TGTGCCTGGAGTGTACCCGGGGGGAGGTCCTACGAGCAGTACTTC; CDR3: CAWSVPGGRSYEQYF
V: TRBV19; J: TRBJ2-2; D: TRBD1; DNA: TGTGCCAGTAGTACCACAGGGGTCGGAACCTCGAGCACCGGGGAGCTGTTTTTT; CDR3: CASSTTGVGTSSTGELFF
V: TRBV11-2; J: TRBJ1-1; D: .; DNA: TGTGCCAGCAGCCCACTAACAGGGCAACAAACTGAAGCTTTCTTT; CDR3: CASSPLTGQQTEAFF
V: TRBV29-1; J: TRBJ2-3; D: .; DNA: TGCAGCGCTCTCGCATCGGGCACAGATACGCAGTATTTT; CDR3: CSALASGTDTQYF
V: TRBV28; J: TRBJ2-3; D: TRBD1; DNA: TGTGCCAGCAGCCCGGCCGGGACAGGGGGCACAGATACGCAGTATTTT; CDR3: CASSPAGTGGTDTQYF
V: TRBV30; J: TRBJ1-5; D: TRBD1; DNA: TGTGCCTGGAGCCCCCGGGACAGGGTATACCAGCCCCAGCATTTT; CDR3: CAWSPRDRVYQPQHF
V: TRBV7-8; J: TRBJ1-1; D: .; DNA: TGTGCCAGCAGCTTAGCTGGCACCGACAGGGAAGCTTTCTTT; CDR3: CASSLAGTDREAFF
V: TRBV5-1; J: TRBJ2-2; D: TRBD2; DNA: TGCGCCAGCAGCTTTATGCAGGGAGGGACCGGGGAGCTGTTTTTT; CDR3: CASSFMQGGTGELFF
V: TRBV6-5; J: TRBJ1-2; D: .; DNA: TGTGCCAGCAGTTACTCCAGGGGCCCAGGGGGCTACACCTTC; CDR3: CASSYSRGPGGYTF
V: TRBV6-1; J: TRBJ2-6; D: .; DNA: TGTGCCAGCAGTGCTGGAGATGGGGCCAACGTCCTGACTTTC; CDR3: CASSAGDGANVLTF
V: TRBV2; J: TRBJ2-5; D: TRBD2; DNA: TGTGCCAGCAGTAGCGGGGGGGCCTCCGGCGCGACCCAGTACTTC; CDR3: CASSSGGASGATQYF
V: TRBV19; J: TRBJ2-1; D: TRBD2; DNA: TGTGCCAGTAGTACCGGGGGGATAGTCCATGAGCAGTTCTTC; CDR3: CASSTGGIVHEQFF
V: TRBV7-8; J: TRBJ2-5; D: TRBD1; DNA: TGTGCCAGCAGCCGGGGACAGATCCAAGAGACCCAGTACTTC; CDR3: CASSRGQIQETQYF
V: TRBV18; J: TRBJ2-7; D: .; DNA: TGTGCCAGCTCACCAAACGGTGAGGCCTACGAGCAGTACTTC; CDR3: CASSPNGEAYEQYF
V: TRBV18; J: TRBJ2-1; D: TRBD2; DNA: TGTGCCAGCTCAGCGACTAGCGGGGGGTACAATGAGCAGTTCTTC; CDR3: CASSATSGGYNEQFF
V: TRBV7-7; J: TRBJ2-7; D: .; DNA: TGTGCTAGCAGTCGGGACAAGAGCGCCTACGAGCAGTACTTC; CDR3: CASSRDKSAYEQYF
V: TRBV7-9; J: TRBJ1-1; D: .; DNA: TGTGCCAGCAGCTTAGAGGCGGGGAACACTGAAGCTTTCTTT; CDR3: CASSLEAGNTEAFF
V: TRBV7-6; J: TRBJ2-5; D: TRBD1; DNA: TGTGCCAGCAGCTTGCCCCAGGGGGCAGAGACCCAGTACTTC; CDR3: CASSLPQGAETQYF
V: TRBV7-2; J: TRBJ2-1; D: .; DNA: TGTGCCAGCAGCACCGGACTTCCCTCCTACAATGAGCAGTTCTTC; CDR3: CASSTGLPSYNEQFF
V: TRBV2; J: TRBJ2-1; D: TRBD2; DNA: TGTGCCAGCAGTGAAAAGGGACTAGTGACCAATGAGCAGTTCTTC; CDR3: CASSEKGLVTNEQFF
V: TRBV4-1; J: TRBJ2-7; D: TRBD2; DNA: TGCGCCAGCAGCCAATCAGGACTAGCGGTGTACTACGAGCAGTACTTC; CDR3: CASSQSGLAVYYEQYF
V: TRBV30; J: TRBJ2-5; D: .; DNA: TGTGCCTGGAGTCCCGGGGTCCAAGAGACCCAGTACTTC; CDR3: CAWSPGVQETQYF
V: TRBV6-1; J: TRBJ2-2; D: .; DNA: TGTGCCAGCCGCGGGGTGCCGAACACCGGGGAGCTGTTTTTT; CDR3: CASRGVPNTGELFF
V: TRBV5-8; J: TRBJ2-1; D: .; DNA: TGTGCCAGCAGCTCCACATATAACAGGGTCTACAATGAGCAGTTCTTC; CDR3: CASSSTYNRVYNEQFF
V: TRBV21-1; J: TRBJ1-6; D: .; DNA: TGTGCCAGCAGCAAAGTCGGGTCGACGGCCTCCAATCCCTATTCACCCCTCCACTTT; CDR3: CASSKVGSTASNPYSPLHF
V: TRBV19; J: TRBJ2-7; D: TRBD2; DNA: TGTGCCAGTAGCAGGGACTCGGGAGGTCGGTACGAGCAGTACTTC; CDR3: CASSRDSGGRYEQYF
V: TRBV2; J: TRBJ2-5; D: .; DNA: TGTGCCAGCAGTGATATGGGGCGAGAGACCCAGTACTTC; CDR3: CASSDMGRETQYF
V: TRBV20-1; J: TRBJ1-1; D: .; DNA: TGCAGTGCTAACAGGGTTGAAGCTTTCTTT; CDR3: CSANRVEAFF
V: TRBV7-8; J: TRBJ2-7; D: .; DNA: TGTGCCAGCAGCTTAGCTGGCACCTACGAGCAGTACTTC; CDR3: CASSLAGTYEQYF
V: TRBV11-3; J: TRBJ2-2; D: .; DNA: TGTGCCAGCAGTCTCCCCTCCCGCGGAACCGGGGAGCTGTTTTTT; CDR3: CASSLPSRGTGELFF
V: TRBV11-2; J: TRBJ1-2; D: .; DNA: TGTGCCAGCAGCCAGGGCGGATACTATGGCTACACCTTC; CDR3: CASSQGGYYGYTF
V: TRBV6-4; J: TRBJ2-1; D: TRBD1; DNA: TGTGCCAGCTCGACAGGGGACTCCTACAATGAGCAGTTCTTC; CDR3: CASSTGDSYNEQFF
V: TRBV10-1; J: TRBJ1-5; D: .; DNA: TGCGCCAGCAGTCGGTCAGGCGATCAGCCCCAGCATTTT; CDR3: CASSRSGDQPQHF
V: TRBV7-2; J: TRBJ2-7; D: .; DNA: TGTGCCAGCAGCTGGGGGGGCGACGAGCAGTACTTC; CDR3: CASSWGGDEQYF
V: TRBV6-1; J: TRBJ1-4; D: .; DNA: TGTGCCAGCAGTGAATGGGCGCTTACAACTAATGAAAAACTGTTTTTT; CDR3: CASSEWALTTNEKLFF
V: TRBV28; J: TRBJ1-1; D: TRBD1; DNA: TGTGCCAGCAGTTTCTGGGACAGGGGAGCTTTCTTT; CDR3: CASSFWDRGAFF
V: TRBV29-1; J: TRBJ2-5; D: TRBD2; DNA: TGCAGCCACCTAGCGGGGGGGCAGGAGACCCAGTACTTC; CDR3: CSHLAGGQETQYF
V: TRBV5-1; J: TRBJ2-7; D: TRBD1; DNA: TGCGCCAGCAGCACGGGACAGGGGGCCCACGAGCAGTACTTC; CDR3: CASSTGQGAHEQYF
V: TRBV6-5; J: TRBJ2-2; D: .; DNA: TGTGCCAGCAGAAACTCAGGAATGAACACCGGGGAGCTGTTTTTT; CDR3: CASRNSGMNTGELFF
V: TRBV13; J: TRBJ2-3; D: .; DNA: TGTGCCAGCAGCTTTTACGGCGGAAGCACAGATACGCAGTATTTT; CDR3: CASSFYGGSTDTQYF
V: TRBV15; J: TRBJ1-5; D: TRBD1; DNA: TGTGCCACCAGCAGTTCCCGGGGGACAGGGGGACTGTGGCGGCCCCAGCATTTT; CDR3: CATSSSRGTGGLWRPQHF
V: TRBV7-9; J: TRBJ1-3; D: .; DNA: TGTGCCAGCAGCGTGGAGATTTCTGGAAACACCATATATTTT; CDR3: CASSVEISGNTIYF
V: TRBV11-2; J: TRBJ1-4; D: .; DNA: TGTGCCAGCAGCCGCATAGGGGAGGGACCTGCAACTAATGAAAAACTGTTTTTT; CDR3: CASSRIGEGPATNEKLFF
V: TRBV28; J: TRBJ2-3; D: .; DNA: TGTGCCAGCAGTCTTCCCTTGGATACGCAGTATTTT; CDR3: CASSLPLDTQYF
V: TRBV27; J: TRBJ1-1; D: TRBD1; DNA: TGTGCCAGCAGTCCCCGGACAGGGGGCGATTGGGGAGCTTTCTTT; CDR3: CASSPRTGGDWGAFF